Listed here are 3 T cell receptor beta chains from one sample, sequenced in a study of Graves' ophthalmopathy and Graves' hyperthyroidism. The TCR beta CDR3 regions underwent amplification from RNA transcripts. HTBI primers were employed in first-round RT-PCR, then a second-round multiplex PCR followed. TCRdb recomputed calls from the multiplex PCR reads with MiXCR, one row per CDR3 protein. There are hundreds of thousands of distinct CDR3 sequences in the sample; about a fifth occur only once, and about 6.6% lies in the top ten. The sequencing sample was made of peripheral blood. All receptors come from a woman aged 18 to 35 with stable Graves' hyperthyroidism. Some clones in this sample may be carry-over from other donors' samples.

Many counts were recorded for this clonotype. This sequence joins TRBV7-3 and TRBJ1-2; D remains unclear. This CDR3 contains 14 residues. Germline CDR1 is SGHTA and CDR2 is FQGTGA. Trimming took 0 bases from V and 4 from J, leaving 9 bases between them. This CDR3 is CASSLTASRYGYTF. The DNA of the CDR3 is TGTGCCAGCAGCTTAACGGCATCCCGCTATGGCTACACCTTC.

V is TRBV12-3 or TRBV12-4 and J is TRBJ1-2; 10 nucleotides line up with TRBD1. V dropped 5 bases and J dropped 7; count of bases not matched to a gene: 10. The CDR3 has 15 amino acids. In DNA form, the CDR3 reads TGTGCCAGCAGTCCATCACCCGGGACAGGGGCTGGCTACACCTTC. Its translation is CASSPSPGTGAGYTF.

This clonotype was seen at least ten times. The J gene is TRBJ2-7, the V gene TRBV12-3 or TRBV12-4; possibly TRBD1 for D (5 bases). The CDR3 consists of 14 residues. The ends were cut back, 1 base at V and 1 base at J, with 8 bases in the middle. This CDR3 is CASSLEGQSYEQYF. CDR3 sequence (DNA): TGTGCCAGCAGTTTAGAGGGGCAGTCCTACGAGCAGTACTTC.